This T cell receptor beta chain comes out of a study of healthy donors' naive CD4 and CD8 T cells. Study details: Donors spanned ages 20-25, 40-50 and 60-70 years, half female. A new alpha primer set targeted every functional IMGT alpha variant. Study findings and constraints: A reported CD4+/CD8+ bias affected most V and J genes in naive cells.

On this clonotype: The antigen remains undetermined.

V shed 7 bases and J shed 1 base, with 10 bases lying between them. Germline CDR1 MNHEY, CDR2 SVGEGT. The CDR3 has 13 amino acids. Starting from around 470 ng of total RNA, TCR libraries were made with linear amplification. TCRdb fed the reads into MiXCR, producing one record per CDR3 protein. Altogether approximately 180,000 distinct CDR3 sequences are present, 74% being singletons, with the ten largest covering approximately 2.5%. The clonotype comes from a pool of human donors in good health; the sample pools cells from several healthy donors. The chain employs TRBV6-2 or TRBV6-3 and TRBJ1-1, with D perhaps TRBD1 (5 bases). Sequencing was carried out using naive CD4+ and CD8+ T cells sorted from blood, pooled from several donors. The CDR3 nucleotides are TGTGCCAGCATGTTCAGGGCGAACACTGAAGCTTTCTTT. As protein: CASMFRANTEAFF.